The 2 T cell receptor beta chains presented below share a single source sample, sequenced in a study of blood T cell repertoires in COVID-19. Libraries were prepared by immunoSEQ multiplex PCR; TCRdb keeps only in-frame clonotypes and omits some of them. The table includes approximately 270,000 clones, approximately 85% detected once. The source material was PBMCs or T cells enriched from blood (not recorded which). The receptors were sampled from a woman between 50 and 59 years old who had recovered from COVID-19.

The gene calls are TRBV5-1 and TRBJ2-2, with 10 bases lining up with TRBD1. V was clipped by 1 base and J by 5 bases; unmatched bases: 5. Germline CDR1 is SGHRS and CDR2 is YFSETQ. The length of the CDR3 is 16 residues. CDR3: CASSLMGQGRTGELFF. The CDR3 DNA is TGCGCCAGCAGCTTGATGGGACAGGGGAGGACCGGGGAGCTGTTTTTT.

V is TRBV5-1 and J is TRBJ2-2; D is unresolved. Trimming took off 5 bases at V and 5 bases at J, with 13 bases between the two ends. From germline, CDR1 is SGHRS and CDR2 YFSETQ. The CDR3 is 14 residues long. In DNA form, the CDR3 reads TGCGCCAGCAGTGGTGGCTTTCAAACCGGGGAGCTGTTTTTT. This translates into CASSGGFQTGELFF.